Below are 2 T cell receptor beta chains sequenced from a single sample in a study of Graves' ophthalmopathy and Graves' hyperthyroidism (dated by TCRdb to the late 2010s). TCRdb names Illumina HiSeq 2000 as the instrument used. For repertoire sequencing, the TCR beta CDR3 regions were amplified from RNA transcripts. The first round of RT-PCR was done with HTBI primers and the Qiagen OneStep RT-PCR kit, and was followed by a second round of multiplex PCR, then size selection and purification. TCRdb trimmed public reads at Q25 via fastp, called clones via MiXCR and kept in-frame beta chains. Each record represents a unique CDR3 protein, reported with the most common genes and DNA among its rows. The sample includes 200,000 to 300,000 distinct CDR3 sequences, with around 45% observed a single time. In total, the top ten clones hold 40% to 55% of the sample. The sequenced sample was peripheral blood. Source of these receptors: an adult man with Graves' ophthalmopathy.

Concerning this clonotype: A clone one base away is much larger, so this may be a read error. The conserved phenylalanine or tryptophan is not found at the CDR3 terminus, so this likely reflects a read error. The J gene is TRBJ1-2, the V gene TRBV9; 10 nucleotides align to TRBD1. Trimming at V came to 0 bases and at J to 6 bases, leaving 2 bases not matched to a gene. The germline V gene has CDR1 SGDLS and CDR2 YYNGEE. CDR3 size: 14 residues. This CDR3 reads CASSVATGGHGYTS. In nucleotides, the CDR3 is TGTGCCAGCAGCGTAGCGACAGGGGGCCATGGCTACACCTCC.

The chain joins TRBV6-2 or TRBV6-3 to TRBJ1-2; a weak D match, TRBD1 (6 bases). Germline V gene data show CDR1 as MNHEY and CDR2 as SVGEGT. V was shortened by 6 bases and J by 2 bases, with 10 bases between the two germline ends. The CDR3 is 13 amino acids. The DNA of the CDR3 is TGTGCCAGCAGCGACAGGCGGAACTATGGCTACACCTTC. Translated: CASSDRRNYGYTF.